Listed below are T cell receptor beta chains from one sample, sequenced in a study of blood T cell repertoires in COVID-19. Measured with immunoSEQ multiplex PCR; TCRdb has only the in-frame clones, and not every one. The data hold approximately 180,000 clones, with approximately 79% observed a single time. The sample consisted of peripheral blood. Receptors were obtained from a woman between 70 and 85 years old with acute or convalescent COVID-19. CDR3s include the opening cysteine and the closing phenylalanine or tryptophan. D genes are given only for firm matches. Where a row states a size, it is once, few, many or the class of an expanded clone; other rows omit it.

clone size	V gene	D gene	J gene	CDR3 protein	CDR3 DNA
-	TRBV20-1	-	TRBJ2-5	CSAKQTETQYF	TGCAGTGCTAAACAGACGGAGACCCAGTACTTC
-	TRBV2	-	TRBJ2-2	CASTAVNTGELFF	TGTGCCAGCACAGCGGTGAACACCGGGGAGCTGTTTTTT
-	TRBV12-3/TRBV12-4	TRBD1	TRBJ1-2	CASSPDRGYGYTF	TGTGCCAGCAGTCCGGACAGGGGCTATGGCTACACCTTC
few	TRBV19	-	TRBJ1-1	CASSPLLGGTEAFF	TGTGCCAGTAGCCCATTACTCGGGGGCACTGAAGCTTTCTTT
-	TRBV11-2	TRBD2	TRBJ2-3	CASSSSGTRGLTDTQYF	TGTGCCAGCAGCTCCTCCGGGACTAGAGGCCTCACAGATACGCAGTATTTT
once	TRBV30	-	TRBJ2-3	CAWSVREDTQYF	TGTGCCTGGAGTGTACGAGAAGATACGCAGTATTTT
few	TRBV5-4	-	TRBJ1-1	CASSFSSGNTEAFF	TGTGCCAGCAGCTTTTCTTCAGGGAACACTGAAGCTTTCTTT
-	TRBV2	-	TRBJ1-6	CASSERSPLHF	TGTGCCAGCAGTGAACGGTCACCCCTCCACTTT
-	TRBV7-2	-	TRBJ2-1	CASSLAGSSYNEQFF	TGTGCCAGCAGCTTAGCTGGCAGCTCCTACAATGAGCAGTTCTTC
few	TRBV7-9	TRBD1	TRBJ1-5	CASSLTGSNQPQHF	TGTGCCAGCAGCTTGACAGGGAGCAATCAGCCCCAGCATTTT
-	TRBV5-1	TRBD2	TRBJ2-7	CASSPLGGTYEQYF	TGCGCCAGCAGTCCCCTGGGAGGGACCTACGAGCAGTACTTC
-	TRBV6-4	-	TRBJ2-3	CASSELGAGTDTQYF	TGTGCCAGCAGTGAACTGGGGGCCGGCACAGATACGCAGTATTTT
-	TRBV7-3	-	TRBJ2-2	CASSWSPDTGELFF	TGTGCCAGCAGCTGGTCACCGGACACCGGGGAGCTGTTTTTT
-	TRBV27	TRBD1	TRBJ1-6	CASSPGQGLIPLHF	TGTGCCAGCAGTCCGGGACAGGGTTTAATACCCCTCCACTTT
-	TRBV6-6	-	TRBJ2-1	CASSYYDSYEQFF	TGTGCCAGCAGTTACTACGATAGCTATGAGCAGTTCTTC
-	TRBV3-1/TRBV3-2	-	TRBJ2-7	CASSQISGTAYEQYF	TGTGCCAGCAGCCAAATTAGCGGGACAGCCTACGAGCAGTACTTC
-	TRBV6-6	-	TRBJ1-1	CASTQGGRLNTEAFF	TGTGCCAGCACCCAAGGGGGACGGTTGAACACTGAAGCTTTCTTT
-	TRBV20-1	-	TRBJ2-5	CSGQGQETQYF	TGCAGTGGGCAGGGGCAAGAGACCCAGTACTTC
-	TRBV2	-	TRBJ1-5	CASSGRLYQPQHF	TGTGCCAGCAGTGGGCGGCTCTATCAGCCCCAGCATTTT
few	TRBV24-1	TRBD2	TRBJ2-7	CATSESSGPHEQYF	TGTGCCACCAGTGAATCTAGCGGTCCCCACGAGCAGTACTTC
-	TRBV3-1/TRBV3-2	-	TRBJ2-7	CASSQRGRAQYF	TGTGCCAGCAGCCAGCGGGGTAGGGCGCAGTACTTC
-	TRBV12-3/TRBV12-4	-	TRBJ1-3	CASHADTIYF	TGTGCCAGCCACGCAGACACCATATATTTT
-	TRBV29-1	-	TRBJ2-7	CSVFPGRDNEQYF	TGCAGCGTTTTCCCGGGGAGGGACAACGAGCAGTACTTC
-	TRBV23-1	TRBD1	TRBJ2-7	CASSQSLQGAMLGSYEQYF	TGCGCCAGCAGTCAATCGTTACAGGGGGCGATGCTGGGGTCCTACGAGCAGTACTTC
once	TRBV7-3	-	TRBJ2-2	CASKYSATDTGELFF	TGTGCCAGCAAATATAGCGCGACGGACACCGGGGAGCTGTTTTTT
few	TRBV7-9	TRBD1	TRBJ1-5	CASSWGTGSNQPQHF	TGTGCCAGCAGCTGGGGGACAGGGAGCAATCAGCCCCAGCATTTT
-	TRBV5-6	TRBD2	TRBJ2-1	CASSLGFSRLAGEQFF	TGTGCCAGCAGCTTGGGATTTTCGAGACTAGCGGGAGAGCAGTTCTTC
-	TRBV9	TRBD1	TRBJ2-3	CASSVQGARTDTQYF	TGTGCCAGCAGCGTACAGGGGGCGCGCACAGATACGCAGTATTTT
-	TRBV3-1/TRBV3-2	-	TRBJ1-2	CASSRAQGRDGYTF	TGTGCCAGCAGCCGCGCCCAGGGTAGGGATGGCTACACCTTC
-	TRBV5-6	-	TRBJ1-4	CASSLVGREEKLFF	TGTGCCAGCAGCTTGGTGGGGAGAGAAGAAAAACTGTTTTTT
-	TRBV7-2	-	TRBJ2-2	CASARREFPGELFF	TGTGCCAGCGCGAGGAGGGAATTTCCCGGGGAGCTGTTTTTT
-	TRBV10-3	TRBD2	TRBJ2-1	CATRPTGRESNEQFF	TGTGCCACCAGACCGACCGGGAGGGAAAGCAATGAGCAGTTCTTC
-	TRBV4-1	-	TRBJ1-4	CASSGGALNEKLFF	TGCGCCAGCAGCGGGGGCGCCCTTAATGAAAAACTGTTTTTT
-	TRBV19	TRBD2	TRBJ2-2	CASSMRLAGWGELFF	TGTGCCAGTTCGATGAGACTAGCGGGATGGGGGGAGCTGTTTTTT
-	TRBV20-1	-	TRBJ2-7	CSASERVISYEQYF	TGCAGTGCTAGTGAGCGGGTGATCTCCTACGAGCAGTACTTC
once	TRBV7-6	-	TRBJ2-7	CASEPGIRGAYEQYF	TGTGCCAGCGAACCTGGTATTCGGGGTGCCTACGAGCAGTACTTC
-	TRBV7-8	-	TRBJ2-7	CASSLRGYEQYF	TGTGCCAGCAGCCTTAGGGGATACGAGCAGTACTTC
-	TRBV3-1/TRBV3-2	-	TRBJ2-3	CASSQSRGSGTDTQYF	TGTGCCAGCAGCCAGAGTAGGGGCAGCGGCACAGATACGCAGTATTTT
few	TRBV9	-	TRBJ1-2	CASSVRDTFYGYTF	TGTGCCAGCAGCGTAAGGGACACTTTCTATGGCTACACCTTC
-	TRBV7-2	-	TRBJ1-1	CASSLTGNTEAFF	TGTGCCAGCAGCTTGACAGGGAACACTGAAGCTTTCTTT
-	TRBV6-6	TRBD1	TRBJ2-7	CASGQGNYEQYF	TGTGCCAGCGGACAGGGAAACTACGAGCAGTACTTC
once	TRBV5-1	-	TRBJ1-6	CASSSTGGVDNSPLHF	TGCGCCAGCAGCTCGACAGGAGGAGTCGATAATTCACCCCTCCACTTT
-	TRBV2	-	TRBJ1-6	CASSKGQSYNSPLHF	TGTGCCAGCAGTAAAGGACAGAGCTATAATTCACCCCTCCACTTT
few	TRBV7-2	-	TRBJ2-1	CASSLETRTEQFF	TGTGCCAGCAGCTTAGAGACTAGGACTGAGCAGTTCTTC
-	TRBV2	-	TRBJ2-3	CASRRTGQNTDTQYF	TGTGCCAGCCGCCGGACCGGACAGAACACAGATACGCAGTATTTT
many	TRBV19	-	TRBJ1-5	CASSIGQGYSYSNQPQHF	TGTGCCAGTAGTATCGGGCAGGGGTACTCTTATAGCAATCAGCCCCAGCATTTT
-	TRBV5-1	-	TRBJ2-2	CASSPRAGTTNTGELFF	TGCGCCAGCAGCCCGAGAGCCGGGACAACGAACACCGGGGAGCTGTTTTTT
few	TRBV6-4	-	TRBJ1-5	CASSLTVNQPQHF	TGTGCCAGCAGCCTGACAGTTAATCAGCCCCAGCATTTT
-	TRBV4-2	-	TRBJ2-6	CASSLPARTGANVLTF	TGTGCCAGCAGCCTCCCCGCGCGGACTGGGGCCAACGTCCTGACTTTC
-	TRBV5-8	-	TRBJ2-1	CASSKAPGQFF	TGTGCCAGCAGCAAGGCCCCGGGGCAGTTCTTC
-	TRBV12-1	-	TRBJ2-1	CASSFFPPGQLNNEQFF	TGTGCCAGCAGCTTTTTCCCACCGGGACAGCTGAACAATGAGCAGTTCTTC